This T cell receptor (beta chain) was retrieved from a study of T cells after yellow fever vaccination (dated by TCRdb to between 2018 and 2021). Regarding the complete study: The SMART-Seq v4 Ultra Low Input RNA kit was used to prepare libraries from fractions with low cell numbers. To follow T-cell clones before and after both primary and booster YFV17D yellow fever vaccination, bulk TCR alpha and beta repertoires underwent longitudinal sequencing. Two healthy male donors made up the cohort, one aged 18 to 30 years and the other aged 30 to 40 years. Blood was collected at multiple timepoints before and after primary and secondary immunization, and bulk PBMC replicates and cell subsets were isolated. The study at large found these results: Because only two donors were included in the study, the extent to which the findings can be generalized is limited. A small fraction of clonotypes showed up in both the CD4 and CD8 compartments, probably as a result of convergent recombination. Compared with the primary T-cell response, the secondary T-cell response was weaker but faster, peaking on day 5 rather than day 15. After the booster, most of the clones that had expanded following primary vaccination were detected again (roughly 97% of CD4 and 85% to 90% of CD8), which suggests that memory was broadly maintained. Because abundant contaminating clonotypes from the bulk population could be contained in FACS-sorted repertoires, computational filtering was required.

Instrument on record: Illumina NovaSeq 6000. TCR cDNA was synthesized by 5'RACE template switching, which introduced a universal primer site and unique molecular identifiers. Priming for cDNA synthesis came from both the TCR alpha and TCR beta constant segments. Library amplification involved two PCR steps, and the second step added sample barcodes and sequencing adapters. Sequencing of libraries was performed on Illumina HiSeq 2500 (2x100 bp) or NovaSeq (2x150 bp). In the authors' own workflow: Demultiplexing of reads and collapsing into UMI consensus sequences were performed with MIGEC, and V(D)J alignment was carried out with MiXCR. Vaccine-responding clonotypes were defined with edgeR using replicate PBMC samples, requiring FDR below 0.01 and a log2 fold change above 5 up to day 15. Bulk clonotypes were assigned CD4 or CD8 identity according to which sequenced CD4 or CD8 repertoire held them at higher abundance. TCRdb applied fastp at Q25 and MiXCR to the public reads, then kept only in-frame beta chains. Each CDR3 protein appears once, grouped with its most common genes and DNA. The V and J calls come from TCRdb's annotation, not from the publication. The table for this sample lists about 300,000 distinct CDR3 sequences; about 10% of them were counted only once. Of the sample, around 3.4% falls within the top ten clones.

This clonotype was counted many times. Its antigen is still unknown. No per-base quality is available; no much larger clone lies one base away. The intended sense of this specimen's treatment or condition label: live attenuated yellow fever vaccine strain. PBMCs were isolated from peripheral blood using a standard Ficoll-Paque protocol. CD4 and CD8 T-cell fractions were isolated with Dynabeads CD4 and CD8 positive selection kits. TriZol was used to extract RNA from bulk PBMCs, from CD4 and CD8 fractions, and from dextramer-positive and dextramer-negative fractions. V was cut back by 3 bases and J by 5 bases, leaving a gap of 8 bases between them. The CDR3 numbers 12 residues from cysteine through phenylalanine. The kept DNA is CDR3 alone, 36 bases in frame from the first base. Sequences ENHRY (CDR1) and SYGVKD (CDR2) are obtained from the germline V gene.

The rearrangement combines TRBV10-3 with TRBJ2-7; TRBD1 is possibly the D segment (6 matching bases). The sequencing used CD4+ T cells sorted from PBMCs, collected 5 days after the yellow fever booster vaccination. The source of this sequence is a man between 18 and 29 years old who received the YFV17D yellow fever vaccine. In nucleotides, the sequence is TGTGCCATCAGTGAACAGGGCCACGAGCAGTACTTC. It translates to CAISEQGHEQYF.